These T cell receptor beta chains were read from a single sample in a study of a mutant IDH1 vaccine in newly diagnosed glioma. The data were produced by immunoSEQ multiplex PCR, yet TCRdb's version contains in-frame clones alone and is incomplete. The sample has tens of thousands of clones; nearly 90% are singletons. Their specific antigens are unknown. Source: PBMCs, taken from a glioma patient whose treatment included an IDH1 peptide vaccine. The source is a man between 18 and 35 years old with glioma. Both conserved end residues are part of each CDR3. The D gene is left open where the match is weak. Where a row states a size, it is once, few, many or the class of an expanded clone; other rows omit it.

j_call,v_call,clone_size,d_call,cdr3_aa,cdr3_nt
TRBJ1-1,TRBV20-1,once,.,CSSPSAFF,TGCAGTTCCCCATCCGCTTTCTTT
TRBJ1-2,TRBV4-3,.,.,CASSQPPVGGYTF,TGCGCCAGCAGCCAACCCCCGGTCGGAGGCTACACCTTC
TRBJ1-1,TRBV27,.,TRBD1,CASSFPGQASEAFF,TGTGCCAGCAGTTTCCCCGGACAGGCTAGTGAAGCTTTCTTT
TRBJ2-5,TRBV6-1,.,.,CASKDTLQETQYF,TGTGCCAGCAAGGATACTCTCCAAGAGACCCAGTACTTC
TRBJ1-2,TRBV30,.,.,CAWRISGGYTF,TGTGCCTGGAGAATTTCTGGAGGCTACACCTTC
TRBJ1-4,TRBV5-1,.,.,CASSAPDRRDEKLFF,TGCGCCAGCAGCGCCCCGGACAGACGGGACGAAAAACTGTTTTTT
TRBJ2-2,TRBV18,.,TRBD1,CASSPGDRAGELFF,TGTGCCAGCTCACCAGGGGACAGGGCCGGGGAGCTGTTTTTT
TRBJ1-1,TRBV10-2,medium-sized,.,CASSEGTEAFF,TGCGCCAGCAGTGAGGGCACTGAAGCTTTCTTT
TRBJ1-4,TRBV5-1,.,.,CASSLVGGGYEKLFF,TGCGCCAGCAGCTTGGTCGGGGGGGGATATGAAAAACTGTTTTTT
TRBJ1-1,TRBV6-1,.,.,CASAVGGISTEAFF,TGTGCCAGCGCAGTGGGGGGGATTAGCACTGAAGCTTTCTTT
TRBJ2-1,TRBV19,few,.,CASSERDSYNEQFF,TGTGCCAGTAGTGAGCGCGACTCCTACAATGAGCAGTTCTTC
TRBJ2-4,TRBV6-5,.,.,CASSPQGNIQYF,TGTGCCAGCTCTCCCCAAGGGAACATTCAGTACTTC
TRBJ1-5,TRBV27,.,TRBD1,CASSPGQENQPQHF,TGTGCCAGCAGTCCCGGACAGGAAAATCAGCCCCAGCATTTT
TRBJ2-7,TRBV25-1,.,.,CASSFIIGSEQYF,TGTGCCAGCAGCTTCATAATCGGAAGCGAGCAGTACTTC
TRBJ2-3,TRBV10-3,once,.,CALRLTPTDTQYF,TGTGCCCTTCGACTAACCCCCACAGATACGCAGTATTTT
TRBJ1-2,TRBV30,.,.,CAWSVHGGAGGYTF,TGTGCCTGGAGTGTACATGGGGGCGCGGGTGGCTACACCTTC
TRBJ2-3,TRBV19,.,TRBD1,CASSVGDREGDTQYF,TGTGCCAGTAGTGTAGGGGACAGGGAAGGGGATACGCAGTATTTT
TRBJ2-7,TRBV4-3,.,TRBD2,CASSQDLAGGPSYEQYF,TGCGCCAGCAGCCAAGATCTAGCGGGAGGACCCTCCTACGAGCAGTACTTC
TRBJ1-2,TRBV18,.,.,CASSPPNRADYGYTF,TGTGCCAGCTCACCCCCGAACCGGGCGGACTATGGCTACACCTTC
TRBJ1-2,TRBV5-1,once,TRBD1,CASSPDRGLGYTF,TGCGCCAGCAGCCCGGACAGGGGGCTCGGCTACACCTTC
TRBJ1-1,TRBV6-5,.,.,CASSYCSGTRCAEAFF,TGTGCCAGCAGTTACTGCTCCGGGACACGATGCGCTGAAGCTTTCTTT
TRBJ2-7,TRBV2,.,.,CASQRQPEDEQYF,TGTGCCAGTCAGAGACAACCGGAGGACGAGCAGTACTTC
TRBJ2-7,TRBV4-2,.,TRBD1,CASSQVIRDRAYEQYF,TGTGCCAGCAGCCAAGTCATCCGGGACAGGGCATACGAGCAGTACTTC
TRBJ1-5,TRBV19,once,TRBD1,CASSILDRALNQPQHF,TGTGCCAGTAGTATCCTGGACAGGGCGCTCAATCAGCCCCAGCATTTT
TRBJ1-1,TRBV27,.,TRBD1,CASRPDRGGFTEAFF,TGTGCCAGCAGACCGGACAGGGGGGGGTTCACTGAAGCTTTCTTT
TRBJ1-3,TRBV9,.,.,CASSVEPGQPGNTIYF,TGTGCCAGCAGCGTCGAACCAGGACAGCCTGGAAACACCATATATTTT
TRBJ2-1,TRBV6-1,.,.,CASSETGAAYNEQFF,TGTGCCAGCAGTGAGACGGGGGCGGCCTACAATGAGCAGTTCTTC
TRBJ2-7,TRBV5-6,once,.,CASSLRGGYEQYF,TGTGCCAGCAGCCTCAGGGGGGGTTACGAGCAGTACTTC
TRBJ2-3,TRBV2,.,.,CASARTSSTDTQYF,TGTGCCAGCGCCCGGACATCCAGCACAGATACGCAGTATTTT
TRBJ1-4,TRBV6-6,.,.,CASSYTEKLFF,TGTGCCAGCAGTTATACTGAAAAACTGTTTTTT
TRBJ2-5,TRBV18,.,.,CASSLGRFSETQYF,TGTGCCAGCTCACTCGGACGGTTCAGTGAGACCCAGTACTTC
TRBJ2-7,TRBV2,.,TRBD1,CASSEGTGLPRAYEQYF,TGTGCCAGCAGTGAGGGGACAGGGCTCCCTCGGGCCTACGAGCAGTACTTC
TRBJ1-5,TRBV10-3,few,.,CATLDTIRGDNQPQHF,TGTGCCACCTTGGACACCATAAGAGGGGACAATCAGCCCCAGCATTTT
TRBJ1-5,TRBV6-5,.,TRBD1,CASSQGGQPQHF,TGTGCCAGCAGTCAGGGGGGCCAGCCCCAGCATTTT
TRBJ1-2,TRBV9,.,.,CASSPQGAGSPLRRGYTF,TGTGCCAGCAGCCCTCAAGGGGCAGGGTCCCCCCTCCGCCGTGGCTACACCTTC
TRBJ2-7,TRBV12-5,.,.,CASGLVVTAYEQYF,TGTGCTAGTGGTTTGGTGGTGACGGCCTACGAGCAGTACTTC
TRBJ2-7,TRBV27,.,.,CTSYEQYF,TGTACTTCCTACGAGCAGTACTTC
TRBJ2-2,TRBV11-2,.,TRBD2,CASSWGTSISGELFF,TGTGCCAGCAGCTGGGGGACTAGCATCAGCGGGGAGCTGTTTTTT
TRBJ1-2,TRBV6-5,once,.,CASSPRTGRGYTF,TGTGCCAGCAGTCCCAGGACCGGGAGGGGCTACACCTTC
TRBJ1-2,TRBV5-3,.,.,CARSFGQRANYGYTF,TGTGCCAGAAGCTTCGGGCAGAGAGCTAACTATGGCTACACCTTC
TRBJ2-1,TRBV6-8,.,.,CASSYSFEQFF,TGTGCCAGCAGTTACTCGTTTGAGCAGTTCTTC
TRBJ2-7,TRBV5-4,.,TRBD2,CASSLYGGSSYEQYF,TGTGCCAGCAGCTTATACGGCGGGAGCTCCTACGAGCAGTACTTC
TRBJ1-1,TRBV9,.,TRBD1,CASSPRQGLFTEAFF,TGTGCCAGCAGCCCAAGACAGGGCCTTTTCACTGAAGCTTTCTTT
TRBJ2-7,TRBV5-1,.,.,CASSLGTNSYEQYF,TGCGCCAGCAGCCTCGGGACAAACTCCTACGAGCAGTACTTC
TRBJ2-7,TRBV5-4,.,TRBD2,CASSLASGILGEQYF,TGTGCCAGCAGCTTGGCAAGCGGGATACTTGGAGAGCAGTACTTC